This passage covers 13 T cell receptor beta chains from one sample sequenced in a study of shared clonotypes between healthy human individuals. The table came from immunoSEQ multiplex PCR; TCRdb's copy has only in-frame clones and leaves some out. The sample holds roughly 2.2 million clones, approximately 93% seen once. Sample: naive CD4+ T cells from PBMCs. The subset here: CD45RA+ positively selected. The receptors derive from a man younger than 30 in good health. Some clones in this sample may be carry-over from other donors' samples.

The J gene is TRBJ2-7, the V gene TRBV18; maybe TRBD2 (6 bases). V dropped 3 bases and J dropped 4 bases, with 22 bases sitting between them. CDR1 and CDR2 (germline): KGHSH, LQKENI. This CDR3 is built from 17 residues. CDR3 coding DNA: TGTGCCAGCTCACCGCTACTCGAGGCAGCGGAGGGGTACGAGCAGTACTTC. This codes for CASSPLLEAAEGYEQYF.

The V call is TRBV5-1, the J call TRBJ2-3; a possible D gene is TRBD1 (6 bases). There are 15 residues in the CDR3. Trimming shortened V by 0 bases and J by 2 bases, and 10 bases separated the two germline ends. CDR1 and CDR2 (germline): SGHRS, YFSETQ. The CDR3 DNA is TGCGCCAGCAGCTTGGAACAGGGTACCACAGATACGCAGTATTTT. This codes for CASSLEQGTTDTQYF.

V is TRBV11-3 and J is TRBJ2-5; 7 bases are shared with TRBD2. V was pared by 4 bases and J by 5 bases, with 1 base of the junction left unmatched. The CDR3 sequence is 12 residues long. From germline, CDR1 is SGHNT and CDR2 YENEEA. The CDR3 reads CASSWGGETQYF. CDR3 sequence (DNA): TGTGCCAGCAGCTGGGGAGGGGAGACCCAGTACTTC.

J is TRBJ1-5 and V is TRBV6-1; D call uncertain. Germline CDR1 reads MNHNS; CDR2 reads SASEGT. The CDR3 spans 17 residues. V was cut by 1 base and J by 0 bases, with 13 bases left in between. As DNA, the CDR3 is TGTGCCAGCAGTGAAGACCGAGGCAGTTATAGCAATCAGCCCCAGCATTTT. This encodes CASSEDRGSYSNQPQHF.

This clone was picked up a small number of times. J is TRBJ2-7 and V is TRBV27, with D tentatively TRBD2 (6 bases). V dropped 5 bases and J dropped 3 bases, with 17 bases sitting between them. This CDR3 comprises 15 residues. Germline-derived CDR1 and CDR2 are MNHEY and SMNVEV (reference sequence). The CDR3 nucleotides are TGTGCCAGCAGTCCCCACTGGGGGAGGCACTACGAGCAGTACTTC. This encodes CASSPHWGRHYEQYF.

This sequence joins TRBV18 and TRBJ1-2; maybe TRBD1 (6 bases). Trimming took off 2 bases at V and 3 bases at J, with 13 bases between the two ends. The CDR3 runs to 15 residues. Germline CDR1 and CDR2: KGHSH and LQKENI. The CDR3 DNA sequence: TGTGCCAGCTCACCAGAACAGGGCTCGGACTATGGCTACACCTTC. Protein product: CASSPEQGSDYGYTF.

V usage is TRBV5-4 and J usage is TRBJ1-6; 7 nucleotides match TRBD1. This CDR3 is built from 15 residues. Looked up from germline, CDR1 is SGHNT and CDR2 is YYREEE (reference sequence). V was pared by 0 bases and J by 8 bases, with 5 bases of the junction left unmatched. The CDR3 region is CASSLGQGGDSPLHF. CDR3 nucleotides: TGTGCCAGCAGCTTGGGGCAGGGGGGTGATTCACCCCTCCACTTT. Full variable domain (rest looked up from reference TRBV5-4 and TRBJ1-6): ETGVTQSPTHLIKTRGQQVTLRCSSQSGHNTVSWYQQALGQGPQFIFQYYREEENGRGNFPPRFSGLQFPNYSSELNVNALELDDSALYLCASSLGQGGDSPLHFGNGTRLTVT.

This rearrangement joins TRBV4-1 to TRBJ2-3; 9 nucleotides match TRBD1. Germline V gene sequence: CDR1 MGHRA, CDR2 YSYEKL. CDR3 length: 16 residues. J was trimmed by 5 bases and V by 1 base; bases with no gene match: 7. The CDR3 spells CASSQAGQGGGDTQYF. The DNA of the CDR3 is TGCGCCAGCAGCCAAGCGGGACAGGGTGGTGGAGATACGCAGTATTTT.

The chain uses TRBV9 and TRBJ2-1; 11 bases map to TRBD2. With 7 bases clipped from V and 4 bases from J, the junction kept 7 bases outside the gene matches. Germline V lookup: CDR1 SGDLS, CDR2 YYNGEE. The CDR3 loop spans 15 amino acids. This CDR3 is CASGAGLAVYNEQFF. The CDR3 coding sequence is TGTGCCAGCGGGGCGGGACTAGCGGTTTACAATGAGCAGTTCTTC.

The chain recombines TRBV10-3 with TRBJ2-7; no firm D call. Trimming left V 6 bases short and J 1 base short, with 13 bases between. This CDR3 comprises 14 residues. Germline V gene sequence: CDR1 ENHRY, CDR2 SYGVKD. CDR3 DNA: TGTGCCATCAGCAGACCCGGCAGTTCCTACGAGCAGTACTTC. It codes for CAISRPGSSYEQYF.

The chain recombines TRBV19 with TRBJ1-1; no reliable D call. The CDR3 has 14 amino acids. Trimming cost V 2 bases and J 0 bases, with 7 bases left between them. In germline, CDR1 is LNHDA, CDR2 SQIVND (reference sequence). The CDR3 here is CASSIYVMNTEAFF. The CDR3 nucleotides are TGTGCCAGTAGTATATATGTCATGAACACTGAAGCTTTCTTT.

This clone is a singleton in its sample. The V gene is TRBV10-3, the J gene TRBJ2-1; 12 bases fit TRBD2. There are 15 residues in the CDR3. Germline assignment: CDR1 ENHRY and CDR2 SYGVKD. The V segment lost 6 bases and the J segment 4 bases; nucleotides outside the gene matches: 4. In DNA, the CDR3 is TGTGCCATCAGCGCGGGACTAGCGGGTTACAATGAGCAGTTCTTC. Its translation: CAISAGLAGYNEQFF.

The chain links TRBV11-3 to TRBJ2-2, with 10 positions matching TRBD1. CDR3 length equals 15 residues. Germline CDR1 and CDR2: SGHNT and YENEEA. Trimming at V came to 5 bases and at J to 5 bases, leaving 5 bases not matched to a gene. The CDR3 spells CASSVDRGGTGELFF. The DNA for the CDR3 is TGTGCCAGCAGCGTGGACAGGGGGGGAACCGGGGAGCTGTTTTTT.